The next 31 T cell receptor beta chains were all read from a single sample in a study of blood T cell repertoires in COVID-19 (dated by TCRdb to between 2020 and 2021). Receptors were amplified or captured by the immunoSEQ multiplex PCR assay. TCRdb mirrors the immuneACCESS table, restricted to in-frame sequences. Some clones are absent from its copies; in checked studies, under half trace to an unresolved V gene, and the reason for the others is unknown. This sample lists 100,000 to 150,000 clones; 80% to 90% were detected once. The top ten clones comprise 2% to 2.5% of the sample. Material: PBMCs or T cells enriched from blood (not recorded which). These receptors were obtained from a man aged 35 to 55 with acute COVID-19.

V usage is TRBV11-2 and J usage is TRBJ2-1; 16 bases are shared with TRBD2. V gave up 1 base and J gave up 7 bases; unmatched junction bases: 4. Per germline, CDR1 SGHAT and CDR2 FQNNGV. The CDR3 is 17 residues long. DNA for the CDR3: TGTGCCAGCAGCTTAGGTGGGACTAGCGGGGGGGCGAATGAGCAGTTCTTC. Protein sequence: CASSLGGTSGGANEQFF.

In DNA form, the CDR3 reads TGTGCCAGCAGTCAACTTCTGACTAGCGGGGCCTACAATGAGCAGTTCTTC. The encoded protein is CASSQLLTSGAYNEQFF. The V call is TRBV6-6, the J call TRBJ2-1; 11 bases are a match to TRBD2. V gave up 5 bases and J gave up 2 bases; unmatched junction bases: 8. The CDR3 has 17 residues. The germline V gene has CDR1 MNHNY and CDR2 SVGAGI (reference sequence).

This chain links TRBV5-1 with TRBJ1-2, with D possibly being TRBD1 (5 bases). The CDR3 covers 14 residues. Germline V lookup: CDR1 SGHRS, CDR2 YFSETQ. V gave up 0 bases and J gave up 4 bases, with 10 bases separating them. The CDR3 DNA reads TGCGCCAGCAGCTTGGACGGGGGTCGCTATGGCTACACCTTC. It is translated as CASSLDGGRYGYTF.

The rearrangement joins TRBV27 to TRBJ2-1, with 7 bases fitting TRBD2. The CDR3 loop spans 14 amino acids. The germline CDR1 and CDR2 sequences are MNHEY and SMNVEV (reference sequence). Losses at the gene ends were 8 bases for V and 4 bases for J; bases not matched to a gene: 8. CDR3 in DNA: TGTGCCAGCGCAAAACTAGCGACATACAATGAGCAGTTCTTC. Residues: CASAKLATYNEQFF.

The chain carries TRBV28 and TRBJ2-3, with 7 bases fitting TRBD2. Per germline, CDR1 MDHEN and CDR2 SYDVKM. CDR3 length equals 15 residues. Losses at the gene ends were 6 bases for V and 0 bases for J; bases not matched to a gene: 6. The CDR3 here is CASRLAGASTDTQYF. The DNA for the CDR3 is TGTGCCAGCAGGTTAGCGGGCGCTAGCACAGATACGCAGTATTTT.

This clone was picked up a small number of times. One end of the junction varies from germline; a read error may be responsible. V and J are TRBV12-3 or TRBV12-4 and TRBJ2-1, with D tentatively TRBD1 (6 bases). There are 12 residues in the CDR3. The CDR3 sequence is CASSLRARGEVF. As DNA, the CDR3 is TGTGCCAGCAGTTTAAGAGCCAGGGGAGAGGTCTTC.

The chain recombines TRBV24-1 with TRBJ1-2, with 7 nucleotides matching TRBD1. Germline V gene lookup returns CDR1 KGHDR and CDR2 SFDVKD. V was pared by 9 bases and J by 5 bases, with 11 bases of the junction left unmatched. CDR3 size: 14 residues. The CDR3 region is CATAPRTGQYGYTF. DNA for the CDR3: TGTGCCACCGCCCCTCGGACAGGACAGTATGGCTACACCTTC.

The V gene is TRBV10-2, the J gene TRBJ1-5; D not resolved. This CDR3 spans 14 amino acids. V gave up 3 bases and J gave up 5 bases, with 11 bases separating them. Per the germline V gene, CDR1 is WSHSY and CDR2 is SAAADI. CDR3 DNA sequence: TGCGCCAGCAGTGATATGGGTCGGGATCAGCCCCAGCATTTT. Protein sequence: CASSDMGRDQPQHF.

V is TRBV6-5 and J is TRBJ2-5, with 8 bases aligning to TRBD2. The CDR3 totals 15 residues. Per germline, CDR1 MNHEY and CDR2 SVGAGI. The ends lost 5 bases at V and 5 bases at J; junction bases unmatched: 10. CDR3 nucleotides: TGTGCCAGCAGTACACCGGGACTAGGAAAGGAGACCCAGTACTTC. This translates into CASSTPGLGKETQYF.

A single count supports this clone. The rearrangement joins TRBV9 to TRBJ1-1, with D possibly matching TRBD1 (5 bases). CDR3 length: 15 amino acids. In germline, CDR1 is SGDLS, CDR2 YYNGEE. Trimming took 0 bases from V and 7 from J, leaving 16 bases between them. DNA of the CDR3: TGTGCCAGCAGCGTAGGGGGCAGAAACGGTGGTGAAGCTTTCTTT. Protein: CASSVGGRNGGEAFF.

DNA for the CDR3: TGTGCCAGCCTCGGGACAGGGTGGGAAAAACTGTTTTTT. This encodes CASLGTGWEKLFF. This rearrangement joins TRBV2 to TRBJ1-4; 9 bases line up with TRBD1. This CDR3 has 13 residues. Germline CDR1 is SNHLY and CDR2 is FYNNEI. Germline trimming cut 8 bases from V and 8 bases from J; bases unmatched to any gene: 6.

V gene TRBV15 combines with J gene TRBJ2-1; TRBD2 aligns across 10 bases. This CDR3 spans 16 amino acids. Per the germline V gene, CDR1 is LNHNV and CDR2 is YYDKDF (reference sequence). J was trimmed by 3 bases and V by 0 bases; bases with no gene match: 2. CDR3 region: CATSREASGSYNEQFF. DNA of the CDR3: TGTGCCACCAGCAGAGAGGCTAGCGGGAGCTACAATGAGCAGTTCTTC.

CDR3 region: CASRDRGRAVGGYTF. In nucleotides, the CDR3 is TGTGCCAGCAGGGACAGGGGGCGAGCGGTGGGTGGCTACACCTTC. The chain joins TRBV28 to TRBJ1-2, with 11 nucleotides matching TRBD1. Germline V gene sequence: CDR1 MDHEN, CDR2 SYDVKM. J lost 7 bases, V lost 6 bases, and 10 bases had no gene match. The CDR3 has 15 amino acids.

The chain employs TRBV27 and TRBJ2-1, with TRBD2 identical over 9 bases. Germline V gene data show CDR1 as MNHEY and CDR2 as SMNVEV (reference sequence). The CDR3 length is 15 residues. The junction had 5 bases not matched to a gene; V was cut back by 2 bases and J by 6 bases. CDR3 sequence reads: CASSLGGGVGNEQFF. The CDR3 DNA sequence: TGTGCCAGCAGTTTAGGCGGGGGGGTGGGCAATGAGCAGTTCTTC.

This clone has just one count. The chain has TRBV19 and TRBJ2-7; D perhaps matches TRBD1 (6 bases). Trimming left V 1 base short and J 4 bases short, with 14 bases between. The CDR3 is 15 amino acids. From germline, CDR1 is LNHDA and CDR2 SQIVND (reference sequence). The CDR3 spells CASSIVKGESYEQYF. The CDR3 bases are TGTGCCAGTAGTATAGTTAAGGGGGAGTCTTACGAGCAGTACTTC.

This rearrangement joins TRBV19 to TRBJ1-6; D is perhaps TRBD1 (5 bases). V was pared by 0 bases and J by 6 bases, with 12 bases between. This CDR3 has 16 residues. Germline V gives CDR1 LNHDA, CDR2 SQIVND (reference sequence). The CDR3 is CASSIEEGWGNSPLHF. CDR3 in DNA: TGTGCCAGTAGTATAGAGGAGGGGTGGGGTAATTCACCCCTCCACTTT.

This rearrangement joins TRBV28 to TRBJ2-7, with 7 bases fitting TRBD2. The germline V gene encodes CDR1 MDHEN and CDR2 SYDVKM. J was trimmed by 4 bases and V by 3 bases; bases with no gene match: 3. This CDR3 contains 13 residues. The CDR3 nucleotides are TGTGCCAGCAGTTTTGTGGGAGGGTACGAGCAGTACTTC. Translated, it gives CASSFVGGYEQYF.

The J gene is TRBJ2-1, the V gene TRBV7-3, with 14 bases lining up with TRBD2. The CDR3 runs to 16 residues. The germline V gene encodes CDR1 SGHTA and CDR2 FQGTGA. V lost 1 base to trimming and J lost 9 bases; unmatched junction nucleotides: 5. CDR3 sequence (DNA): TGTGCCAGCAGCTTAAAAGGGACTAGCGGGAGCCCTGAGCAGTTCTTC. As protein: CASSLKGTSGSPEQFF.

The chain is built from TRBV4-1 and TRBJ2-7; D perhaps matches TRBD2 (6 bases). Germline V CDR1 and CDR2: MGHRA, YSYEKL. Trimming removed 1 base from V and 9 bases from J, with 16 bases in between. This CDR3 spans 14 amino acids. This CDR3 reads CASSQGTTLPGQYF. The CDR3 nucleotides are TGCGCCAGCAGCCAAGGGACTACTCTCCCCGGGCAGTACTTC.

On this clone itself: Other DNA sequences within the sample encode an identical CDR3. The chain has TRBV7-2 and TRBJ1-1, with D unclear. Trimming took 2 bases from V and 3 from J, leaving 7 bases between them. Germline V gene sequence: CDR1 SGHTA, CDR2 FQGNSA. The CDR3 has 13 amino acids. The chain's CDR3 is CASSLSRDTEAFF. The CDR3 region has the DNA TGTGCCAGCAGCTTATCCCGAGACACTGAAGCTTTCTTT.

This clone was seen a handful of times. V usage is TRBV7-3 and J usage is TRBJ2-1; 7 nucleotides agree with TRBD2. The CDR3 is made up of 15 amino acids. The V gene's germline CDR1 is SGHTA and CDR2 FQGTGA. With V trimmed by 5 bases and J by 5 bases, 9 bases remained unmatched. The CDR3 reads CASSRRGGSDNEQFF. The CDR3 region has the DNA TGTGCCAGCAGCCGCCGGGGCGGGAGTGACAATGAGCAGTTCTTC.

This sequence joins TRBV5-4 and TRBJ2-3; no clear D gene. V was pared by 0 bases and J by 6 bases, with 14 bases between. The CDR3 has 15 residues. From germline, CDR1 is SGHNT and CDR2 YYREEE (reference sequence). The DNA of the CDR3 is TGTGCCAGCAGCTTGGAATTATCCCTCAGTGATACGCAGTATTTT. Translated: CASSLELSLSDTQYF.

The CDR3: CATSLNGGSANEQFF. CDR3 DNA: TGTGCCACCAGTTTAAACGGCGGGAGCGCCAATGAGCAGTTCTTC. This chain links TRBV24-1 with TRBJ2-1; TRBD2 aligns across 7 bases. This CDR3 is 15 amino acids long. V lost 6 bases and J lost 6; bases outside the gene matches: 10. Germline loops: CDR1 KGHDR, CDR2 SFDVKD.

The V and J genes are TRBV7-2 and TRBJ2-3; 11 nucleotides line up with TRBD2. The germline V gene has CDR1 SGHTA and CDR2 FQGNSA. The CDR3 is made up of 16 amino acids. V lost 5 bases and J lost 8; bases outside the gene matches: 12. The CDR3 bases are TGTGCCAGCAGCGTAATCCCTAGCGGGGGGCAGGGTACGCAGTATTTT. Its translation is CASSVIPSGGQGTQYF.

The V and J genes are TRBV5-4 and TRBJ2-7; 7 bases line up with TRBD1. CDR3 length: 15 residues. In germline, CDR1 is SGHNT, CDR2 YYREEE (reference sequence). The junction had 4 bases not matched to a gene; V was cut back by 1 base and J by 0 bases. This chain's CDR3 is CASSLTGANSYEQYF. The CDR3 bases are TGTGCCAGCAGCTTGACAGGGGCCAACTCCTACGAGCAGTACTTC. Filled out from reference TRBV5-4 and TRBJ2-7, the complete variable domain reads ETGVTQSPTHLIKTRGQQVTLRCSSQSGHNTVSWYQQALGQGPQFIFQYYREEENGRGNFPPRFSGLQFPNYSSELNVNALELDDSALYLCASSLTGANSYEQYFGPGTRLTVT.

V gene TRBV6-4 combines with J gene TRBJ2-2; 7 bases agree with TRBD2. V lost 6 bases and J lost 5; bases outside the gene matches: 6. The CDR3 covers 14 residues. Germline CDR1 MRHNA, CDR2 SNTAGT. The chain's CDR3 is CASRRELATGELFF. Here the CDR3 DNA reads TGTGCCAGCAGAAGGGAACTAGCGACCGGGGAGCTGTTTTTT.

CDR3 in amino acids: CASSFTSGGFQDTQYF. In DNA form, the CDR3 reads TGTGCCAGCAGCTTTACTAGCGGGGGGTTTCAAGATACGCAGTATTTT. This chain connects TRBV11-2 to TRBJ2-3, with 12 bases aligning to TRBD2. The CDR3 is 16 amino acids. Germline V gives CDR1 SGHAT, CDR2 FQNNGV. With 3 bases clipped from V and 5 bases from J, the junction kept 6 bases outside the gene matches.

This chain joins TRBV5-1 and TRBJ2-2, with a tentative D call TRBD1 (7 bases). The CDR3 is 16 amino acids. V shed 2 bases and J shed 5 bases, with 16 bases lying between them. Germline V gene sequence: CDR1 SGHRS, CDR2 YFSETQ. CDR3 DNA: TGCGCCAGCAGCTTTCGTTCGGCAGGGGGGACCGGGGAGCTGTTTTTT. Translating gives CASSFRSAGGTGELFF.

The chain uses TRBV5-1 and TRBJ1-3; D remains unclear. Trimming shortened V by 2 bases and J by 8 bases, and 5 bases separated the two germline ends. The CDR3 covers 11 residues. The germline CDR1 and CDR2 sequences are SGHRS and YFSETQ. This chain's CDR3 is CASSFEDTIYF. In DNA form, the CDR3 reads TGCGCCAGCAGCTTCGAGGACACCATATATTTT.

This sequence joins TRBV24-1 and TRBJ2-1; 12 positions agree with TRBD1. This CDR3 region has 16 residues. Germline CDR1 and CDR2: KGHDR and SFDVKD. V lost 3 bases, J lost 9 bases, and 8 bases stayed unmatched. CDR3 protein: CATSDAPGQGAREQFF. In DNA form, the CDR3 reads TGTGCCACCAGTGATGCTCCGGGACAGGGGGCTCGTGAGCAGTTCTTC.

This clone was found once. The J gene is TRBJ2-7, the V gene TRBV2, with TRBD2 matching 7 bases. The CDR3 loop spans 13 amino acids. Germline values: CDR1 SNHLY, CDR2 FYNNEI. CDR3: CAAGRTGGGEQYF. The CDR3 bases are TGTGCAGCGGGAAGGACGGGAGGTGGCGAGCAGTACTTC.